Listed below are T cell receptor beta chains from one sample, sequenced in a study of blood T cells in healthy people across ages. MiXCR, run by TCRdb on the 5' RACE reads, gives a single entry per CDR3 protein. The sample has some 290,000 distinct CDR3 sequences, 25% to 30% seen once. The sequencing input was blood. All receptors come from a woman aged 65 to 85 in good health. The CDR3 runs from the conserved cysteine through the conserved F or W. A row's size may be missing; if present it is once, few, many or a size class.

clone size	V gene	CDR3 protein
few	TRBV5-1	CASSPGHTNTEAFF
.	TRBV7-9	CASSPNRGDNYGYPF
.	TRBV14	CASSQDLRGSPLHF
.	TRBV9	CASSPVGAGQAGELFF
few	TRBV7-9	CASSLIRTDNEQFF
many	TRBV5-1	CASSLKPDTQYF
few	TRBV20-1	CSAITGVGNTIYF
once	TRBV4-3	CASSQGRDSGNRETQYF
few	TRBV21-1	CASSKVRGREKLFF
.	TRBV20-1	CSARAEGRDGIQYF
few	TRBV7-9	CASSPSGQSKNIQYF